The entry that follows covers one TCR beta chain sequence. Its antigen remains unknown. This sample stems from a study of CD8+ T cells in alopecia areata. Study background: At a dose of 5 to 10 mg twice daily, oral tofacitinib was given to treated patients.

Study-wide points: Clonality exceeded that of normal scalp in lesional scalp, most notably in alopecia totalis/universalis.

The study team obtained lesional scalp punch biopsies and peripheral blood from alopecia areata patients. The authors extracted RNA and reverse transcribed it into cDNA as the sequencing template. TCRdb keeps only in-frame clones here, not all; method: immunoSEQ multiplex PCR. The sample lists under 300,000 clones; 67% were seen once. Germline CDR1 SEHNR, CDR2 FQNEAQ (reference sequence). The CDR3 runs 17 residues. V shed 5 bases and J shed 0 bases, with 14 bases lying between them. This specimen consisted of CD4+ T cells sorted from blood, obtained at week 0. The chain recombines TRBV7-9 with TRBJ1-6; D not certain. This clonotype originated in a human donor with alopecia areata. CDR3 amino acids: CASSPEWGGSYNSPLHF. In nucleotides, the CDR3 is TGTGCCAGCAGCCCCGAATGGGGAGGCTCCTATAATTCACCCCTCCACTTT.